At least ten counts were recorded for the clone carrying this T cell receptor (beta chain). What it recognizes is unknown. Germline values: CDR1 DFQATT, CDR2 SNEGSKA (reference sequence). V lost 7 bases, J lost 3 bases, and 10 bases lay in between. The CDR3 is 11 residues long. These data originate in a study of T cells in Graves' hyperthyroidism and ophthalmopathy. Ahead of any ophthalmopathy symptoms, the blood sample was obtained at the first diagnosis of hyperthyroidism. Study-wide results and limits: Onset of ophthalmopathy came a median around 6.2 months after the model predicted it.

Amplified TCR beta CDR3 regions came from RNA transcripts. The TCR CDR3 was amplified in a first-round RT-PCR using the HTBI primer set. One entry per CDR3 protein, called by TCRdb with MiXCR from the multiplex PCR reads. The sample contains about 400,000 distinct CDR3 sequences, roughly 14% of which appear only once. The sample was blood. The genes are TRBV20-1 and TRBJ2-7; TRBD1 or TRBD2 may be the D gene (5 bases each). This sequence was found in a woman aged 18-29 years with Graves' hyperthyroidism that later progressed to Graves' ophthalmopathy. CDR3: CSGDGLYEQYF. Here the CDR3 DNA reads TGCAGTGGGGACGGTCTCTACGAGCAGTACTTC.